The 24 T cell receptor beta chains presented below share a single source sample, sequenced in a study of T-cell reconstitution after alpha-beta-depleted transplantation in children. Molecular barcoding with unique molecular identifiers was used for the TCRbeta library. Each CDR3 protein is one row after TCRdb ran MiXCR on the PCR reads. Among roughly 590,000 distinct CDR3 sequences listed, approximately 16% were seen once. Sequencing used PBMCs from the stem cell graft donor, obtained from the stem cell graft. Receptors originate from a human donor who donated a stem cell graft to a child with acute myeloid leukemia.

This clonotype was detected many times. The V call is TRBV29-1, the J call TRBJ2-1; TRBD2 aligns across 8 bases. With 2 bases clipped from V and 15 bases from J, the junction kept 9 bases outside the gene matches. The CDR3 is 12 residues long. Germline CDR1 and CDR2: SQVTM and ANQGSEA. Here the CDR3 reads CSVEPSRRGVFF. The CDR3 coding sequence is TGCAGCGTTGAACCATCTAGGCGGGGGGTGTTCTTC.

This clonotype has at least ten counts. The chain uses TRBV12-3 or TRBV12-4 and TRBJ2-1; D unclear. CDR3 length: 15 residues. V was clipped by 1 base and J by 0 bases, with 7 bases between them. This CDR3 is CASSLGSSSYNEQFF. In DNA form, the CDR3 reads TGTGCCAGCAGTTTAGGGTCCAGCTCCTACAATGAGCAGTTCTTC.

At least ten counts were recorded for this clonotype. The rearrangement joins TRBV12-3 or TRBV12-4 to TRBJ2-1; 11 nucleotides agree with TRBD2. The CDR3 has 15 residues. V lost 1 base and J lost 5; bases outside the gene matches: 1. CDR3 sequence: CASSLVLAGDNEQFF. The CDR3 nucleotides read TGTGCCAGCAGTTTAGTACTAGCGGGGGACAATGAGCAGTTCTTC.

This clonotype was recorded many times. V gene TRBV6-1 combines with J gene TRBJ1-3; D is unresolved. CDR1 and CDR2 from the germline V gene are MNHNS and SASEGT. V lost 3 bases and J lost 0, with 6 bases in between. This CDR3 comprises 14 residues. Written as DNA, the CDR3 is TGTGCCAGCAGTGAGCAGGTCTCTGGAAACACCATATATTTT. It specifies CASSEQVSGNTIYF.

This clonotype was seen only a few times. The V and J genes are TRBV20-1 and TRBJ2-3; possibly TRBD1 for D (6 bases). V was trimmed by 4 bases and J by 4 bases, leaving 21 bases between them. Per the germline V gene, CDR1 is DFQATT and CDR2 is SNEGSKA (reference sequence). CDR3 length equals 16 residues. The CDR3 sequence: CSATFLGARGPDTQYF. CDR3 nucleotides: TGCAGTGCTACGTTCTTGGGGGCGAGGGGCCCAGATACGCAGTATTTT.

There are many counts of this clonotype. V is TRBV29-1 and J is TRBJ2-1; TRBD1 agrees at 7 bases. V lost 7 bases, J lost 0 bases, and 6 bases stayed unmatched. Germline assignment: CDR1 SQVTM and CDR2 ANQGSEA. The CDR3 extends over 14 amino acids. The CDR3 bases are TGCAGCGACCTGACAGGGACCTCCTACAATGAGCAGTTCTTC. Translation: CSDLTGTSYNEQFF.

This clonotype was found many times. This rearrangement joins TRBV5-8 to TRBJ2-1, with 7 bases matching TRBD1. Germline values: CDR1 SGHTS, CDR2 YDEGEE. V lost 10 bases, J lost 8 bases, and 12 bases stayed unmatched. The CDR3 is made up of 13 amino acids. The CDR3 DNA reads TGTGCCGGGGGTAAGGGGGCTCTCGATGAGCAGTTCTTC. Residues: CAGGKGALDEQFF.

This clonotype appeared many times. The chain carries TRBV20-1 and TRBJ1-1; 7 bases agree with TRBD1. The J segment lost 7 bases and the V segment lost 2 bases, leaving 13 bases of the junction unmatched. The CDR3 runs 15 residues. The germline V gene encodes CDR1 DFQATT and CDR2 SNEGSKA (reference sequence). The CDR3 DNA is TGCAGTGCTAGACCCCTTCTCCGGCAGGGGGTTGAAGCTTTCTTT. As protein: CSARPLLRQGVEAFF.

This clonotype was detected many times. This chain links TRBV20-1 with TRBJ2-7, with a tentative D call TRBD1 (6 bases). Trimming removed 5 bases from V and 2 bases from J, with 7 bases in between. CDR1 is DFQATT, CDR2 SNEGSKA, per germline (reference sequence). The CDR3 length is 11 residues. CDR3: CSAEGAYEQYV. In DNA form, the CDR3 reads TGCAGTGCTGAGGGGGCCTACGAGCAGTACGTC.

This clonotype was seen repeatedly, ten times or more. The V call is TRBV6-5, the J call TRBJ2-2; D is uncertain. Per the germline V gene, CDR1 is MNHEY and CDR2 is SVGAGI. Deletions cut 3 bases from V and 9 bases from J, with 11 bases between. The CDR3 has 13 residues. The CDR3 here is CASSYRSVRELFF. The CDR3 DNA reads TGTGCCAGCAGTTATAGATCTGTCCGGGAGCTGTTTTTT.

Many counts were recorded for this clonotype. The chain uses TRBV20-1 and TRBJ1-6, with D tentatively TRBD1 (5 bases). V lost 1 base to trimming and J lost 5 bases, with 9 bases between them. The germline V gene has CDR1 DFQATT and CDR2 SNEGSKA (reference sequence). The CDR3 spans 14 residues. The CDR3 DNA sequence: TGCAGTGCTAGAGTAGTCAGGGATAATTCACCCCTCCACTTT. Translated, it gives CSARVVRDNSPLHF.

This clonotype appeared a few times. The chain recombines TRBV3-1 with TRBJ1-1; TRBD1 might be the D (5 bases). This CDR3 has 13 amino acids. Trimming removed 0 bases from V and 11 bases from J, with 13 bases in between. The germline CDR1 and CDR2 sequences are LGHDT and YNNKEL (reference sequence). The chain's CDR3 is CASSQDPTANAFF. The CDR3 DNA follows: TGTGCCAGCAGCCAAGACCCGACAGCGAATGCTTTCTTT.

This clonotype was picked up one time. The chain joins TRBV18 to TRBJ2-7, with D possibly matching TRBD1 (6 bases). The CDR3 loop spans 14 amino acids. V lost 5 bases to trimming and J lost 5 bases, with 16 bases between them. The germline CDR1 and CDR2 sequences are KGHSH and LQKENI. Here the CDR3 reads CASSTNQGHDEQYF. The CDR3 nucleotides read TGTGCCAGCTCAACCAATCAGGGACACGACGAGCAGTACTTC.

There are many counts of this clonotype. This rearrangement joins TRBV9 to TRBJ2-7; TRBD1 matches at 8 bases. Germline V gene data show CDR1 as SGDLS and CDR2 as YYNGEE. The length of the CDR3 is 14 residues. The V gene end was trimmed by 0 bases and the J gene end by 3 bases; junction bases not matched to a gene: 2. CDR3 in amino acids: CASSVDDRGYEQYV. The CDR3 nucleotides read TGTGCCAGCAGCGTAGACGACAGGGGCTACGAGCAGTACGTC.

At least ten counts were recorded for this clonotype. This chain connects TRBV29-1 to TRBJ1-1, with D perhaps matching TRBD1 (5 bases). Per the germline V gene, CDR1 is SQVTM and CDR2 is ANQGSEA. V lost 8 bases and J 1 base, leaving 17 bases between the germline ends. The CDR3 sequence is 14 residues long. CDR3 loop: CSITGPLKNTEAFF. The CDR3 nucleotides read TGCAGCATCACGGGGCCTCTAAAGAACACTGAAGCTTTCTTT. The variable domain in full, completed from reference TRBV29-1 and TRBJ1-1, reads SAVISQKPSRDICQRGTSLTIQCQVDSQVTMMFWYRQQPGQSLTLIATANQGSEATYESGFVIDKFPISRPNLTFSTLTVSNMSPEDSSIYLCSITGPLKNTEAFFGQGTRLTVV.

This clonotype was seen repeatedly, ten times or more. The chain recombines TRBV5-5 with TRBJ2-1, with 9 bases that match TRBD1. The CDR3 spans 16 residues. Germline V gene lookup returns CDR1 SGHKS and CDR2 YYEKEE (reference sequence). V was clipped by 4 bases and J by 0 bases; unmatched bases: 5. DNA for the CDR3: TGTGCCAGCAGCAGGGGACAGGGACTCTCCTACAATGAGCAGTTCTTC. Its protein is CASSRGQGLSYNEQFF.

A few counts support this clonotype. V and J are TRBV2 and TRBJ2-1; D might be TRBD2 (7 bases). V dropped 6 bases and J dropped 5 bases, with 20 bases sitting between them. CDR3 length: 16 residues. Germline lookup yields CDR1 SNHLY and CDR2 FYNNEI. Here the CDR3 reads CASRPRGEGSHNEQFF. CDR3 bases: TGTGCCAGCAGGCCAAGGGGGGAGGGGTCGCACAATGAGCAGTTCTTC.

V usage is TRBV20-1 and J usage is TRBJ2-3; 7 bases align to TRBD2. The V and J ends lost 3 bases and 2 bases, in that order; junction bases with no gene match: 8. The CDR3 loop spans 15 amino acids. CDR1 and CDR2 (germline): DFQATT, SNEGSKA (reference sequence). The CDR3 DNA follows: TGCAGTGCTAGGAGGACGGGGGGATTCACAGATACGCAGTATTTT. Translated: CSARRTGGFTDTQYF.

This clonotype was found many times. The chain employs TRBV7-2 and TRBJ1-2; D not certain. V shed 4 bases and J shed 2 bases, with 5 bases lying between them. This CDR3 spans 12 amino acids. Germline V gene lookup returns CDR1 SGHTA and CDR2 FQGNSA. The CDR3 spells CASSSENYGYTF. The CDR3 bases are TGTGCCAGCAGCTCCGAAAACTATGGCTACACCTTC.

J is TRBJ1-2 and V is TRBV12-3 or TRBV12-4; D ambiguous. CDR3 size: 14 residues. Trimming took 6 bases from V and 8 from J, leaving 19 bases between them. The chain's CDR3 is CASSPKVRTSGYTF. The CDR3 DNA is TGTGCCAGCAGCCCTAAGGTCAGGACTAGCGGCTACACCTTC.

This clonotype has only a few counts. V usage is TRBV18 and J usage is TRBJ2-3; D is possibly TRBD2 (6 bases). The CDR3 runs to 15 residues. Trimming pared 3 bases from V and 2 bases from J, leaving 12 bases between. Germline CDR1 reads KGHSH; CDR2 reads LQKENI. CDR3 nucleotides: TGTGCCAGCTCACCCTACCAGCGGGCCACAGATACGCAGTATTTT. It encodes CASSPYQRATDTQYF.

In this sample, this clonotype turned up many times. CDR3 DNA: TGTGCCAGCAGCCCCCAAAGTGCAGGGGACGAGCAGTACGTC. As protein: CASSPQSAGDEQYV. The rearrangement uses TRBV5-6 and TRBJ2-7, with D perhaps TRBD1 (6 bases). Germline CDR1 SGHDT, CDR2 YYEEEE. The CDR3 runs to 14 residues. Trimming left V 4 bases short and J 5 bases short, with 16 bases between.

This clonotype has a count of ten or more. The CDR3 reads CASSSTGTTEAFF. In DNA form, the CDR3 reads TGTGCCAGCAGTTCGACAGGGACCACTGAAGCTTTCTTT. The V and J genes are TRBV6-6 and TRBJ1-1, with TRBD1 matching over 7 bases. This CDR3 is built from 13 residues. The germline V gene has CDR1 MNHNY and CDR2 SVGAGI (reference sequence). Trimming cost V 4 bases and J 4 bases; bases outside gene matches: 3.

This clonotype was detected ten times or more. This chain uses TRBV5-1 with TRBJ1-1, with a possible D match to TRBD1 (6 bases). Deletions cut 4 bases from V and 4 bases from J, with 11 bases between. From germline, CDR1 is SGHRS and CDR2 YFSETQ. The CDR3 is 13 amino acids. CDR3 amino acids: CASSKQQGTEAFF. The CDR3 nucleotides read TGCGCCAGCAGCAAGCAACAGGGCACTGAAGCTTTCTTT.